These 8 T cell receptor beta chains were all obtained from the same sample, sequenced in a study of blood T cell repertoires in COVID-19. Repertoires were generated with immunoSEQ multiplex PCR, while TCRdb's copy carries only in-frame clones and drops some. The table records 150,000 to 200,000 clones, roughly 90% of them present only once. Sample: peripheral blood. These receptors originate from a man between 70 and 80 years old with active or convalescent COVID-19.

This chain links TRBV5-8 with TRBJ1-3; D call uncertain. Germline CDR1 and CDR2: SGHTS and YDEGEE. The ends were cut back, 2 bases at V and 0 bases at J, with 6 bases in the middle. The CDR3 contains 14 residues. CDR3 residues: CASSFQISGNTIYF. CDR3 DNA: TGTGCCAGCAGCTTTCAGATCTCTGGAAACACCATATATTTT. Supplemented by reference TRBV5-8 and TRBJ1-3, the full variable domain reads EAGVTQSPTHLIKTRGQQATLRCSPISGHTSVYWYQQALGLGLQFLLWYDEGEERNRGNFPPRFSGRQFPNYSSELNVNALELEDSALYLCASSFQISGNTIYFGEGSWLTVV.

The chain is built from TRBV3-1 (or the pseudogene TRBV3-2) and TRBJ1-2; 7 bases map to TRBD1. Unmatched junction bases numbered 8, after V lost 0 bases and J lost 7 bases. This CDR3 contains 15 residues. Germline CDR1 reads LGHDT; CDR2 reads YNNKEL (reference sequence). The CDR3 DNA is TGTGCCAGCAGCCAAGAGGTAGGACAGGAAGCTGGCTACACCTTC. It codes for CASSQEVGQEAGYTF.

The chain links TRBV10-1 to TRBJ1-5, with D hard to call. CDR1 is WNHNN and CDR2 is SYGVQD in the germline V gene (reference sequence). Trimming took off 2 bases at V and 3 bases at J, with 8 bases between the two ends. The CDR3 spans 14 residues. The DNA of the CDR3 is TGCGCCAGCAGTGAGGGCCAGGACAATCAGCCCCAGCATTTT. This translates into CASSEGQDNQPQHF.

The chain joins TRBV27 to TRBJ1-5; 10 nucleotides align to TRBD1. The length of the CDR3 is 19 residues. Trimming removed 5 bases from V and 7 bases from J; junction bases left unmatched: 20. The germline V gene has CDR1 MNHEY and CDR2 SMNVEV (reference sequence). In DNA form, the CDR3 reads TGTGCCAGCAGTCTAAGGGGGATGGACAGGGGGATTAGGCGACAGCCCCAGCATTTT. It is translated as CASSLRGMDRGIRRQPQHF.

The chain recombines TRBV9 with TRBJ2-3; a possible D gene is TRBD2 (5 bases). The CDR3 has 14 residues. V lost 3 bases to trimming and J lost 0 bases, with 8 bases between them. The germline V gene has CDR1 SGDLS and CDR2 YYNGEE. Here the CDR3 DNA reads TGTGCCAGCAGCGCTAGCCCGAGCACAGATACGCAGTATTTT. Amino acids: CASSASPSTDTQYF.

This chain uses TRBV14 with TRBJ2-7, with D maybe TRBD2 (5 bases). The CDR3 extends over 14 amino acids. V lost 4 bases, J lost 2 bases, and 12 bases lay in between. The germline gives CDR1 SGHDN, CDR2 FVKESK. CDR3 loop: CASSLILGAYEQYF. DNA of the CDR3: TGTGCCAGCAGCCTGATCTTGGGAGCCTACGAGCAGTACTTC.

This chain joins TRBV12-5 and TRBJ2-1; 8 nucleotides agree with TRBD2. Trimming at V came to 5 bases and at J to 2 bases, leaving 5 bases not matched to a gene. CDR3 length: 15 residues. Germline CDR1 LGHNT, CDR2 FRNRAP. Here the CDR3 reads CASGPKAGAYNEQFF. The CDR3 region has the DNA TGTGCTAGTGGTCCCAAAGCGGGGGCCTACAATGAGCAGTTCTTC. Full variable domain (rest looked up from reference TRBV12-5 and TRBJ2-1): DARVTQTPRHKVTEMGQEVTMRCQPILGHNTVFWYRQTMMQGLELLAYFRNRAPLDDSGMPKDRFSAEMPDATLATLKIQPSEPRDSAVYFCASGPKAGAYNEQFFGPGTRLTVL.

The chain carries TRBV7-3 and TRBJ2-3; D is possibly TRBD2 (6 bases). From germline, CDR1 is SGHTA and CDR2 FQGTGA. Trimming pared 5 bases from V and 5 bases from J, leaving 14 bases between. This CDR3 contains 14 residues. Written as DNA, the CDR3 is TGTGCCAGCAGCCCGAACCCCGGGGGAGATACGCAGTATTTT. Translating it yields CASSPNPGGDTQYF.